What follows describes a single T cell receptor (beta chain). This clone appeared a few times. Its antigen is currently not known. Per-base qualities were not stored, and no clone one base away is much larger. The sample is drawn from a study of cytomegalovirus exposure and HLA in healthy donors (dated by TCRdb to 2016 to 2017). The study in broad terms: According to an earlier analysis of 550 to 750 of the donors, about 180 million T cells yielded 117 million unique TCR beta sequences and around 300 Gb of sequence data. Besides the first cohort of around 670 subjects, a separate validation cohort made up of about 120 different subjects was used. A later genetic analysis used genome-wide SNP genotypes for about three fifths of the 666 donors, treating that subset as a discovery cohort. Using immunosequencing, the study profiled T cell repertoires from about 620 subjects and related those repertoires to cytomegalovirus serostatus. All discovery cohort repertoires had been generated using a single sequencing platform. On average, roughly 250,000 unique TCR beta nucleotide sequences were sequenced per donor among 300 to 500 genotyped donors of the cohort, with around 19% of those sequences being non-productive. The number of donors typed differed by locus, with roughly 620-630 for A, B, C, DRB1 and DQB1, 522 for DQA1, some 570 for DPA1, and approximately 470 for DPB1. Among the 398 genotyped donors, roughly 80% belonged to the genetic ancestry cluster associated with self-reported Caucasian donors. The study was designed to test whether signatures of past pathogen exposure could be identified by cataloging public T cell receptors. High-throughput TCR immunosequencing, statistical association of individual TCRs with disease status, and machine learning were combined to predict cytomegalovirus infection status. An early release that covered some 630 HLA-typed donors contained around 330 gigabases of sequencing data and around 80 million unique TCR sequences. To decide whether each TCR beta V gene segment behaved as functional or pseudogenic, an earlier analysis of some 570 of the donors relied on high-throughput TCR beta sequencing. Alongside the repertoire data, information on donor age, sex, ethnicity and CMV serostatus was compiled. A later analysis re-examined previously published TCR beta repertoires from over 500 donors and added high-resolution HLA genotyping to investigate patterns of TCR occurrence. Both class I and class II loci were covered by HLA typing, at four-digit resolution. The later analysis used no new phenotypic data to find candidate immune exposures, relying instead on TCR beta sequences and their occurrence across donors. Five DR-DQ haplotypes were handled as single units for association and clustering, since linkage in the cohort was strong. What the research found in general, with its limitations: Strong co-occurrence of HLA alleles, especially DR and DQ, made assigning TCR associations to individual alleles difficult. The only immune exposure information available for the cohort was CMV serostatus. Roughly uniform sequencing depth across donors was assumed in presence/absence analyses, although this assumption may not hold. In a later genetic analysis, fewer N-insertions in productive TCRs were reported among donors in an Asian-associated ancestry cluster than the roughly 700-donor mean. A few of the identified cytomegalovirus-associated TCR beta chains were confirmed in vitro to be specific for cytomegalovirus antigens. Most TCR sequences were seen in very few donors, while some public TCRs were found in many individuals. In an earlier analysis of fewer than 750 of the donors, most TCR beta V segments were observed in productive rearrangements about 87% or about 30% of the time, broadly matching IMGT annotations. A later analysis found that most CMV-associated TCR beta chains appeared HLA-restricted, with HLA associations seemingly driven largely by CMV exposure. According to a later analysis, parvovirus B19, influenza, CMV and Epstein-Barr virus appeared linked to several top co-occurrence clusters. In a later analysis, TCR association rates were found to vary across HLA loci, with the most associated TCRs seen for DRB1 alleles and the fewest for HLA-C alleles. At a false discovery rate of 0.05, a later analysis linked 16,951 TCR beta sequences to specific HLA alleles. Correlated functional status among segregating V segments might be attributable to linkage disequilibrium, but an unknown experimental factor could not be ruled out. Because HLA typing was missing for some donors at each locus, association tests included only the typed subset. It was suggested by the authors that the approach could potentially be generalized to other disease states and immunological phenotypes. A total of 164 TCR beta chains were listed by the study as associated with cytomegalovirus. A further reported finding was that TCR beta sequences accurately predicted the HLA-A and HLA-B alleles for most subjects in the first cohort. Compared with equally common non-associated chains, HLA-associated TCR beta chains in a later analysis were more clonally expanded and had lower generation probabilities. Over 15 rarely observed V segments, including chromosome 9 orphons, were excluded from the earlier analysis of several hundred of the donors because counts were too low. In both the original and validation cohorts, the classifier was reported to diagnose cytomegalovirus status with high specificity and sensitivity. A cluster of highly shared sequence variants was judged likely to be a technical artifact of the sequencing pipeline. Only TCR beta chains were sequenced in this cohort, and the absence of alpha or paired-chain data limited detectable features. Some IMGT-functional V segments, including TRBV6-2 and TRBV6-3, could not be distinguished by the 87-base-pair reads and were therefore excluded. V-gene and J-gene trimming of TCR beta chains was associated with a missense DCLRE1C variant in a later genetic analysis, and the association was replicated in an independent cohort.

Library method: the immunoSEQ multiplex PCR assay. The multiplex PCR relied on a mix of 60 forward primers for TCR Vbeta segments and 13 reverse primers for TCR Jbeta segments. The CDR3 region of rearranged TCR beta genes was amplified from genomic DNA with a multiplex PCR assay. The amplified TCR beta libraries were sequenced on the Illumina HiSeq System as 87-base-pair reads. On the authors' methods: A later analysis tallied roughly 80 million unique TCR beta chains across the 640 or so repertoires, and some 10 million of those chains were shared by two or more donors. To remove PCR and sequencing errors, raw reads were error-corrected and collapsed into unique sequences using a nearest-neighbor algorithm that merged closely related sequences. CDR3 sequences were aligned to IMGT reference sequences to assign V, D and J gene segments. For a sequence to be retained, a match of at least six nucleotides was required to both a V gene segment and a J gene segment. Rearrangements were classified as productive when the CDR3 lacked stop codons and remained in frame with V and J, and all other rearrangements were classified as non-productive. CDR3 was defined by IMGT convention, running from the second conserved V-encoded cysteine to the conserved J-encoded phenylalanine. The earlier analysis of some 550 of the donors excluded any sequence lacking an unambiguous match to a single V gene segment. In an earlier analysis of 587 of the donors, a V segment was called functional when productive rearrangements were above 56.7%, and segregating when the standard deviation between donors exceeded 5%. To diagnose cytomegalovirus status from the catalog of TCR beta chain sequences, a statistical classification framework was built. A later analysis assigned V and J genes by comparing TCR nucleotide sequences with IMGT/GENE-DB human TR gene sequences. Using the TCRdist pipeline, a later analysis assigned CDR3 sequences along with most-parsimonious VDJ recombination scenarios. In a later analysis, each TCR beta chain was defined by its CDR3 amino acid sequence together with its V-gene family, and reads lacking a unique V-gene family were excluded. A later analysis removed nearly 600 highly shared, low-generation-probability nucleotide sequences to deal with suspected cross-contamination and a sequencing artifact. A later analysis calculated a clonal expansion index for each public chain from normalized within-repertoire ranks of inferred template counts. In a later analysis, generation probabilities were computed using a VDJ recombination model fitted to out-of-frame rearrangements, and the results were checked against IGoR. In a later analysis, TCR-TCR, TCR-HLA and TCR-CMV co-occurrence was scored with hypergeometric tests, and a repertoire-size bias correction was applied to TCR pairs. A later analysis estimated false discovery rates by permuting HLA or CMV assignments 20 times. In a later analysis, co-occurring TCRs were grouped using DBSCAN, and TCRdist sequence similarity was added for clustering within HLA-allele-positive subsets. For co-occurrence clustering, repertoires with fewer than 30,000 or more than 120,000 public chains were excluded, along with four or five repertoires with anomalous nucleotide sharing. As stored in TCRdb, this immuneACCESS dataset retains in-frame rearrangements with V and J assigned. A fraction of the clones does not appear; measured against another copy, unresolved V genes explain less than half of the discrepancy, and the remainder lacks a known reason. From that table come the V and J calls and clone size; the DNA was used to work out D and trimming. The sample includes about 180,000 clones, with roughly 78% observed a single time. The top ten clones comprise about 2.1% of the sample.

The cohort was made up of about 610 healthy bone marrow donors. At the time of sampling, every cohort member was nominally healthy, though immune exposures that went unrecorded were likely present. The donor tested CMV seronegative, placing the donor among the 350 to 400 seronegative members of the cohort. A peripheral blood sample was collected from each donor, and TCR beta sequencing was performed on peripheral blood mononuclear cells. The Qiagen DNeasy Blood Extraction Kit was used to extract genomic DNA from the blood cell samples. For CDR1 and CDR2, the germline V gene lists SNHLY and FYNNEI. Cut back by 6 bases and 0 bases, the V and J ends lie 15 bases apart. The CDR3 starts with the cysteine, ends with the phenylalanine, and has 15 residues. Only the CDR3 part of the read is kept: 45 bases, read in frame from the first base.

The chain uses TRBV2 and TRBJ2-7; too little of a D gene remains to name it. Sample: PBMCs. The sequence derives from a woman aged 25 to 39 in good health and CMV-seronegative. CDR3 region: CASSPNSGASYEQYF. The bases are TGTGCCAGCAGCCCAAACTCGGGTGCCTCCTACGAGCAGTACTTC.